The 18 T cell receptor beta chains below all came from one sample that was sequenced in a study of blood T cell repertoires in COVID-19. Sequencing used immunoSEQ multiplex PCR; TCRdb keeps in-frame clones, though not all of them. The table includes a few hundred thousand clones, 89% detected once. Sequenced: PBMCs or T cells enriched from blood (not recorded which). The receptor source for this set is a woman in her thirties or forties who had recovered from COVID-19.

The chain recombines TRBV27 with TRBJ2-7; 15 nucleotides line up with TRBD2. Germline-derived CDR1 and CDR2 are MNHEY and SMNVEV (reference sequence). The CDR3 is 15 residues long. With 5 bases clipped from V and 6 bases from J, the junction kept 5 bases outside the gene matches. Written as DNA, the CDR3 is TGTGCCAGCAGTCCCCGGACTAGCGGGAGGGCCGAGCAGTACTTC. Translation gives CASSPRTSGRAEQYF.

V usage is TRBV5-1 and J usage is TRBJ2-7; 12 nucleotides agree with TRBD1. This CDR3 region has 15 residues. V shed 4 bases and J 2 bases; nucleotides not matched to a gene: 4. Per germline, CDR1 SGHRS and CDR2 YFSETQ. CDR3 region: CASSPRDRGPYEQYF. In nucleotides, the CDR3 is TGCGCCAGCAGCCCCCGGGACAGGGGGCCCTACGAGCAGTACTTC. Together with reference TRBV5-1 and TRBJ2-7, the CDR3 gives the full variable domain: KAGVTQTPRYLIKTRGQQVTLSCSPISGHRSVSWYQQTPGQGLQFLFEYFSETQRNKGNFPGRFSGRQFSNSRSEMNVSTLELGDSALYLCASSPRDRGPYEQYFGPGTRLTVT.

The V and J genes are TRBV7-2 and TRBJ2-7, with TRBD2 matching over 7 bases. The CDR3 contains 14 residues. The V gene end was trimmed by 4 bases and the J gene end by 2 bases; junction bases not matched to a gene: 5. Per the germline V gene, CDR1 is SGHTA and CDR2 is FQGNSA. The CDR3, as DNA: TGTGCCAGCAGCTATAGGGCGGGGGCCTACGAGCAGTACTTC. Translation gives CASSYRAGAYEQYF.

The CDR3 bases are TGCGCCAGCAGCTTGGGGGACAGTGTTAACTATGGCTACACCTTC. Translating it yields CASSLGDSVNYGYTF. V and J are TRBV5-1 and TRBJ1-2; 7 nucleotides line up with TRBD1. The V segment lost 0 bases and the J segment 1 base; nucleotides outside the gene matches: 3. Per germline, CDR1 SGHRS and CDR2 YFSETQ. This CDR3 contains 15 residues.

The V gene is TRBV5-1, the J gene TRBJ2-5; 8 nucleotides agree with TRBD1. Germline V gene sequence: CDR1 SGHRS, CDR2 YFSETQ. V shed 4 bases, J shed 5 bases, and the junction held 7 bases outside the gene matches. The CDR3 runs 14 residues. Written as DNA, the CDR3 is TGCGCCAGCAGCCCACGACAGGGGCGGGAGACCCAGTACTTC. Its translation is CASSPRQGRETQYF.

The J gene is TRBJ1-1, the V gene TRBV27, with TRBD1 matching over 8 bases. This CDR3 has 13 amino acids. Losses at the gene ends were 2 bases for V and 7 bases for J; bases not matched to a gene: 3. Germline CDR1 and CDR2: MNHEY and SMNVEV (reference sequence). The CDR3 DNA follows: TGTGCCAGCAGTTTAAGACAGGGGTTTGAAGCTTTCTTT. It encodes CASSLRQGFEAFF.

This clone came up once. The chain combines TRBV30 with TRBJ1-3; D is uncertain. Per germline, CDR1 GTSNPN and CDR2 SVGIG (reference sequence). This CDR3 region has 15 residues. With 2 bases removed from V and 2 bases from J, the gap between germline ends came to 13 bases. The CDR3 DNA is TGTGCCTGGAGTACGAGGGCCGGTACTGGAAACACCATATATTTT. It yields the protein CAWSTRAGTGNTIYF.

The chain is built from TRBV9 and TRBJ2-7; D gene unclear. The CDR3 totals 15 residues. The germline V gene has CDR1 SGDLS and CDR2 YYNGEE. The V and J ends lost 1 base and 5 bases respectively, with 16 bases between them. The chain's CDR3 is CASSVSELTLNEQYF. In DNA form, the CDR3 reads TGTGCCAGCAGCGTATCTGAGCTTACCCTTAACGAGCAGTACTTC.

This chain links TRBV30 with TRBJ1-2; 9 bases line up with TRBD1. The germline V gene has CDR1 GTSNPN and CDR2 SVGIG (reference sequence). The CDR3 totals 14 residues. With 5 bases clipped from V and 8 bases from J, the junction kept 12 bases outside the gene matches. CDR3: CAWGADRGRLGYTF. DNA of the CDR3: TGTGCCTGGGGAGCGGACAGGGGAAGGTTAGGCTACACCTTC.

The genes are TRBV6-6 and TRBJ2-3; 8 bases are shared with TRBD2. V lost 8 bases to trimming and J lost 6 bases; unmatched junction nucleotides: 16. The CDR3 consists of 16 residues. Germline V lookup: CDR1 MNHNY, CDR2 SVGAGI (reference sequence). The CDR3 protein is CASLKGSGGGQDTQYF. The CDR3 DNA reads TGTGCCAGCCTCAAGGGAAGCGGGGGAGGCCAGGATACGCAGTATTTT.

The rearrangement links TRBV5-5 to TRBJ2-7; 8 nucleotides line up with TRBD2. CDR3 size: 16 residues. The germline V gene has CDR1 SGHKS and CDR2 YYEKEE (reference sequence). J lost 2 bases, V lost 0 bases, and 7 bases had no gene match. The CDR3 region is CASSLGSSGAPYEQYF. The CDR3 nucleotides are TGTGCCAGCAGCTTGGGTAGTAGCGGGGCCCCCTACGAGCAGTACTTC.

The chain carries TRBV4-3 and TRBJ1-1; 9 bases fit TRBD1. J gave up 6 bases and V 3 bases, and 8 bases lay outside the gene matches. CDR1 is LGHNA, CDR2 YSLEER, per germline. The CDR3 contains 15 residues. CDR3 sequence: CASSHDFDRGSEAFF. CDR3 DNA: TGCGCCAGCAGCCATGATTTCGACAGGGGGTCTGAAGCTTTCTTT.

The chain carries TRBV25-1 and TRBJ2-7, with a tentative D call TRBD2 (7 bases). Germline values: CDR1 MGHDK, CDR2 SYGVNS. The V gene lost 7 bases and the J gene lost 7 bases, with 17 bases spanning the gap. The CDR3 has 13 residues. The CDR3 spells CASTRGGRGEQYF. Written as DNA, the CDR3 is TGTGCCAGCACCAGGGGAGGGAGGGGTGAGCAGTACTTC.

The rearrangement links TRBV18 to TRBJ2-1; D unclear. This CDR3 has 15 amino acids. Germline loops: CDR1 KGHSH, CDR2 LQKENI. V dropped 4 bases and J dropped 0 bases, with 10 bases sitting between them. The CDR3 DNA reads TGTGCCAGCTCACTACCACCGAGCTCCTACAATGAGCAGTTCTTC. Translating gives CASSLPPSSYNEQFF.

The V gene is TRBV2, the J gene TRBJ2-6, with 10 positions matching TRBD1. Germline CDR1 is SNHLY and CDR2 is FYNNEI. Unmatched junction bases numbered 4, after V lost 5 bases and J lost 0 bases. This CDR3 region has 17 residues. The CDR3 sequence is CASSPGTGASGANVLTF. CDR3 sequence (DNA): TGTGCCAGCAGTCCCGGGACAGGGGCCTCTGGGGCCAACGTCCTGACTTTC.

The rearrangement links TRBV7-9 to TRBJ2-5; the D gene is possibly TRBD1 (7 bases). Germline V gene data show CDR1 as SEHNR and CDR2 as FQNEAQ (reference sequence). Trimming left V 5 bases short and J 5 bases short, with 21 bases between. The CDR3 contains 16 residues. This CDR3 is CASSPPDREDWETQYF. The CDR3 bases are TGTGCCAGCAGCCCCCCCGACAGGGAGGATTGGGAGACCCAGTACTTC.

The CDR3 is CATSDSGTTTEAFF. The CDR3 DNA reads as TGTGCCACCAGTGATTCCGGGACAACGACTGAAGCTTTCTTT. The chain uses TRBV24-1 and TRBJ1-1; a weak D match, TRBD1 (6 bases). The CDR3 runs 14 residues. Germline loops: CDR1 KGHDR, CDR2 SFDVKD. With 2 bases removed from V and 5 bases from J, the gap between germline ends came to 11 bases.

The chain recombines TRBV3-1 (or the pseudogene TRBV3-2) with TRBJ1-2; 7 bases align to TRBD1. The CDR3 spans 14 residues. CDR1 and CDR2 from the germline V gene are LGHDT and YNNKEL (reference sequence). V trimming: 3 bases; J trimming: 5 bases; junction bases outside the gene matches: 6. The CDR3, as DNA: TGTGCCAGCAGCCATGGACAGGCAACTTATGGCTACACCTTC. It translates to CASSHGQATYGYTF.